The rows below give T cell receptor beta chains drawn from one sample of a study of T-cell reconstitution after alpha-beta-depleted transplantation in children. TCRdb independently ran MiXCR on the PCR reads; one entry per CDR3 protein. The sample records 450,000 to 700,000 distinct CDR3 sequences, 27% being singletons. This specimen was PBMCs, taken before TCRalphabeta/CD19-depleted stem cell transplant. Every receptor here comes from a boy under two years old with Wiskott-Aldrich syndrome, due to receive a stem cell transplant. Both conserved end residues are part of each CDR3. D genes are given only for firm matches. Clone size appears in some rows only: once, few, many, or a class for an expanded clone.

size,J,V,D,DNA,CDR3
NA,TRBJ2-7,TRBV11-2,TRBD1,TGTGCCAGCAGCCTATCGACAGGGATCGCCTACGAGCAGTACTTC,CASSLSTGIAYEQYF
few,TRBJ1-3,TRBV18,NA,TGTGCCAGCTCACCGGAGCAGGGGCTCTCTGGAAACACCATATATTTT,CASSPEQGLSGNTIYF
NA,TRBJ2-3,TRBV27,NA,TGTGCCAGCAGTTCACAGATTAGCACAGATACGCAGTATTTT,CASSSQISTDTQYF
NA,TRBJ2-3,TRBV7-6,TRBD2,TGTGCCAGCAGAGCGGGAGGGCTAGATACGCAGTATTTT,CASRAGGLDTQYF
few,TRBJ2-1,TRBV5-1,TRBD2,TGCGCCAGCAGCTGGACTAGCGACAATGAGCAGTTCTTC,CASSWTSDNEQFF
few,TRBJ1-5,TRBV27,NA,TGTGCCAGCAGTTTTTCCGCTCGGGGACCCAATCAGCCCCAGCATTTT,CASSFSARGPNQPQHF
NA,TRBJ1-4,TRBV30,TRBD1,TGTGCCTGGACCACCCCTTATACAGGGGGCGGGGGGGTTTATGAAAAACTGTTTTTT,CAWTTPYTGGGGVYEKLFF
few,TRBJ1-5,TRBV20-1,NA,TGCAGTGCGCCGACAGCGCATCAGCCCCAGCATTTT,CSAPTAHQPQHF
few,TRBJ1-2,TRBV7-9,NA,TGTGCCAGCAGGCGGGGGGGCAAGGCTAACTATGGCTACACCTTC,CASRRGGKANYGYTF
NA,TRBJ2-5,TRBV7-2,NA,TGTGCCAGCAGCTTAACCGCAGGAATCGTTTCAGGGGAGACCCAGTACTTC,CASSLTAGIVSGETQYF
NA,TRBJ2-5,TRBV2,TRBD2,TGTGCCAGCAGTGAAGGACTAGCACAGACCCAGTACTTC,CASSEGLAQTQYF
NA,TRBJ2-5,TRBV5-1,NA,TGCGCCAGCAGCTTGGTCGGCGGGACCTCGTACCAAGAGACCCAGTACTTC,CASSLVGGTSYQETQYF
few,TRBJ1-3,TRBV10-3,TRBD1,TGTGCCATCAGTGACGGGACAGGCGGAAACACCATATATTTT,CAISDGTGGNTIYF
many,TRBJ2-1,TRBV20-1,TRBD2,TGCAGTGCTAGCCCCCTAGCGGGAGTATCCAATGAGCAGTTCTTC,CSASPLAGVSNEQFF
NA,TRBJ1-3,TRBV12-3/TRBV12-4,NA,TGTGCCAGCAGTATTGGACAGTCTGGAAACACCATATATTTT,CASSIGQSGNTIYF
few,TRBJ2-1,TRBV5-1,TRBD2,TGCGCCAGCAGGACCGGGACTAGAAACACCATCTACAATGAGCAGTTCTTC,CASRTGTRNTIYNEQFF
few,TRBJ2-5,TRBV7-8,NA,TGTGCCAGCAGCTTAGATATACTTCCGGGGCCCCAAGAGACCCAGTACTTC,CASSLDILPGPQETQYF
NA,TRBJ2-6,TRBV7-9,NA,TGTGCCAGCAGATACTCTGGGGCCAACGTCCTGACTTTC,CASRYSGANVLTF
few,TRBJ2-3,TRBV5-8,NA,TGTGCCAGCAGCTTGGCTCCGGTCCCAGGAGGGACAGATACGCAGTATTTT,CASSLAPVPGGTDTQYF
few,TRBJ1-3,TRBV27,NA,TGTGCCAGCAGGATGACCCGGGGAACTGGAAACACCATATATTTT,CASRMTRGTGNTIYF
NA,TRBJ1-1,TRBV6-5,TRBD1,TGTGCCAGCAGTTACTTACAGGGGGGAAGAAACACTGAAGCTTTCTTT,CASSYLQGGRNTEAFF
NA,TRBJ2-6,TRBV28,NA,TGTGCCAGCAGCCGTCTGAGCTCTGGGGCCAACGTCCTGACTTTC,CASSRLSSGANVLTF
few,TRBJ1-4,TRBV4-2,NA,TGTGCCAGCAGCCAAGATACAGGGGAAAAACTGTTTTTT,CASSQDTGEKLFF